The clone carrying this T cell receptor beta chain was seen a handful of times. The target antigen is unknown. This record comes from a study of post-analysis software for immune sequencing data. Study context: The patients showed relapsing-remitting, secondary progressive and progressive-relapsing multiple sclerosis courses. Findings of the study overall: Normalized Chao1 diversity was significantly lower in multiple sclerosis patients than in controls. Comparison of patients with controls showed roughly five TRBV segments more frequent in patients, TRBV5-6, TRBV5-1 and TRBV20-1 among them. Samples sharing a preparation batch grouped tightly together when assessed by F measure.

The CDR3 covers 16 residues. CDR1 is LNHNV, CDR2 YYDKDF, per germline (reference sequence). Trimming left V 7 bases short and J 7 bases short, with 25 bases between. Each TCR beta cDNA library carried unique molecular identifiers. It was from about 0.98 to 11 million T cells that 530,000 or so cDNA molecules came. A single record per CDR3 protein comes from TCRdb applying MiXCR to the PCR reads. The data contain hundreds of thousands of distinct CDR3 sequences, about 32% of them seen just once; the ten biggest clones take up more than 0.55%. Sequenced: blood. The TCR originated in a girl aged 10-17 years with multiple sclerosis. The V and J genes are TRBV15 and TRBJ1-2; D is undetermined. The CDR3 reads CATTPVQLSGVFGYTF. The CDR3 DNA follows: TGTGCCACCACCCCGGTCCAGCTCAGCGGAGTATTTGGCTACACCTTC.